These 12 T cell receptor beta chains came from one sample sequenced in a study of T-cell reconstitution after alpha-beta-depleted transplantation in children. The TCRbeta library incorporated unique molecular identifiers. Each CDR3 protein is one row after TCRdb ran MiXCR on the PCR reads. The sample yields around 380,000 distinct CDR3 sequences, roughly 11% seen once. Sequenced here: PBMCs from the stem cell graft donor, sampled from the stem cell graft. These receptors came from a human donor who donated a stem cell graft to a child with acute myeloid leukemia.

This clonotype was counted between two and nine times. The chain recombines TRBV29-1 with TRBJ2-2, with D unclear. CDR3 size: 10 residues. Trimming shortened V by 6 bases and J by 7 bases, and 6 bases separated the two germline ends. Germline-derived CDR1 and CDR2 are SQVTM and ANQGSEA. The CDR3 DNA reads TGCAGCGTGCCTGGCGGGGAGCTGTTTTTT. Translated, it gives CSVPGGELFF.

This clonotype was seen a few times. V is TRBV7-8 and J is TRBJ2-2; 7 bases are shared with TRBD2. The germline CDR1 and CDR2 sequences are SGHVS and FQNEAQ. This CDR3 is built from 16 residues. Trimming at V came to 6 bases and at J to 4 bases, leaving 11 bases not matched to a gene. The CDR3, as DNA: TGTGCCAGCAGGGAGGGAAGCGGGGCGGGCACCGGGGAGCTGTTTTTT. This codes for CASREGSGAGTGELFF.

This clonotype was picked up many times. The CDR3 loop is CASSQDPSGLDEQFF. The CDR3 DNA sequence: TGTGCCAGCAGCCAAGATCCTAGCGGGCTCGATGAGCAGTTCTTC. The chain is built from TRBV3-1 and TRBJ2-1, with 8 bases aligning to TRBD2. V trimming: 0 bases; J trimming: 8 bases; junction bases outside the gene matches: 6. From germline, CDR1 is LGHDT and CDR2 YNNKEL (reference sequence). The CDR3 is made up of 15 amino acids.

This clonotype has a handful of counts. V and J are TRBV20-1 and TRBJ2-1; 12 bases are a match to TRBD2. The CDR3 spans 15 residues. CDR1 and CDR2 from the germline V gene are DFQATT and SNEGSKA (reference sequence). V shed 5 bases, J shed 2 bases, and the junction held 4 bases outside the gene matches. The CDR3 nucleotides read TGCAGTGCTTGGACTAGCGGGGTCCCCTACAATGAGCAGTTCTTC. Translating gives CSAWTSGVPYNEQFF.

J is TRBJ2-5 and V is TRBV5-5; D gene ambiguous. Germline V gene data show CDR1 as SGHKS and CDR2 as YYEKEE (reference sequence). Trimming took off 4 bases at V and 5 bases at J, with 9 bases between the two ends. The CDR3 loop spans 12 amino acids. CDR3 residues: CASSRTRETQYF. The DNA of the CDR3 is TGTGCCAGCAGCCGTACCCGGGAGACCCAGTACTTC.

This clonotype came up a few times. This sequence joins TRBV7-2 and TRBJ2-3, with 9 nucleotides matching TRBD2. The CDR3 consists of 14 residues. V lost 3 bases, J lost 6 bases, and 4 bases stayed unmatched. CDR1 is SGHTA and CDR2 is FQGNSA in the germline V gene. CDR3 sequence (DNA): TGTGCCAGCAGCTTTCTAGCGGGAAAGGATACGCAGTATTTT. Amino acid sequence: CASSFLAGKDTQYF.

This clonotype was counted many times. The rearrangement joins TRBV7-9 to TRBJ2-3; weak D call: TRBD2 (6 bases). Looked up from germline, CDR1 is SEHNR and CDR2 is FQNEAQ (reference sequence). V gave up 5 bases and J gave up 0 bases, with 12 bases separating them. This CDR3 region has 15 residues. CDR3 sequence reads: CASSLLATSTDTQYF. The CDR3 DNA follows: TGTGCCAGCAGCCTCCTAGCGACTAGCACAGATACGCAGTATTTT.

This clonotype was recorded at least ten times. V usage is TRBV5-4 and J usage is TRBJ2-6; D gene uncertain. Per the germline V gene, CDR1 is SGHNT and CDR2 is YYREEE (reference sequence). The CDR3 extends over 16 amino acids. V was pared by 0 bases and J by 3 bases, with 10 bases between. CDR3 in amino acids: CASSLAGLSGANVLTF. For the CDR3, the DNA is TGTGCCAGCAGCTTGGCCGGGTTAAGTGGGGCCAACGTCCTGACTTTC.

This clonotype came up a few times. V and J are TRBV20-1 and TRBJ2-3; D unresolved. CDR1 and CDR2 from the germline V gene are DFQATT and SNEGSKA (reference sequence). The CDR3 runs 13 residues. V lost 3 bases and J lost 5, with 12 bases in between. Here the CDR3 reads CSASGSLGDTQYF. The CDR3 region has the DNA TGCAGTGCTAGCGGGTCCTTGGGAGATACGCAGTATTTT.

In this sample, this clonotype turned up a few times. The chain couples TRBV6-5 to TRBJ2-1; maybe TRBD2 (5 bases). CDR1 is MNHEY and CDR2 is SVGAGI in the germline V gene. The CDR3 totals 13 residues. Trimming took off 8 bases at V and 3 bases at J, with 11 bases between the two ends. CDR3: CASGLALYNEQFF. The DNA of the CDR3 is TGTGCCAGCGGGCTAGCACTCTACAATGAGCAGTTCTTC.

This chain uses TRBV12-5 with TRBJ1-6; 9 bases match TRBD1. Unmatched junction bases numbered 6, after V lost 9 bases and J lost 9 bases. This CDR3 contains 13 residues. In germline, CDR1 is LGHNT, CDR2 FRNRAP. CDR3 sequence (DNA): TGTGCTAGCCGCGGGACAGGGTCTTCACCCCTCCACTTT. It yields the protein CASRGTGSSPLHF.

This clonotype was counted at least ten times. The chain carries TRBV20-1 and TRBJ2-5, with D possibly matching TRBD2 (7 bases). This CDR3 contains 14 residues. CDR1 and CDR2 from the germline V gene are DFQATT and SNEGSKA (reference sequence). V lost 5 bases and J lost 1, with 14 bases in between. DNA of the CDR3: TGCAGTGCTGGGGGGGGCCTAGGCCAAGAGACCCAGTACTTC. Protein: CSAGGGLGQETQYF.